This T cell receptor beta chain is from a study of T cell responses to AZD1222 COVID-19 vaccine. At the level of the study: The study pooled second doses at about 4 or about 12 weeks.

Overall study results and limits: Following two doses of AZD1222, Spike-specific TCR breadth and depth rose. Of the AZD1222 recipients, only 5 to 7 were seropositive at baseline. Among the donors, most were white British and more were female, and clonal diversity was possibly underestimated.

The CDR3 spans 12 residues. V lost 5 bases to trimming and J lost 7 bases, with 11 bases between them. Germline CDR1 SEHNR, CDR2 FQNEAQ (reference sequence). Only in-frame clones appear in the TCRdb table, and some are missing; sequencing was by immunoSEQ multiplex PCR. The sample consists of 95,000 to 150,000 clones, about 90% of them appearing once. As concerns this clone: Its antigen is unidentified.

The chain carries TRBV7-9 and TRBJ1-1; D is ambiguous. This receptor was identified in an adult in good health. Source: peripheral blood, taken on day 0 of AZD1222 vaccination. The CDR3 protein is CASSPPSFEAFF. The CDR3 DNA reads TGTGCCAGCAGCCCCCCCAGTTTTGAAGCTTTCTTT.